This T cell receptor beta chain was sequenced in a study of post-analysis software for immune sequencing data. Overall study results and limits: Higher frequency in patients than in controls was seen for about five TRBV segments, with TRBV5-6, TRBV5-1 and TRBV20-1 among them.

Tagging with unique molecular identifiers was a feature of the TCR beta cDNA libraries. TCRdb independently ran MiXCR on the PCR reads; one entry per CDR3 protein. Among 650,000 to 900,000 distinct CDR3 sequences listed, more than 45% were seen once. CDR1 and CDR2 (germline): SGHDT, YYEEEE. The junction had 8 bases not matched to a gene; V was cut back by 3 bases and J by 5 bases. The CDR3 contains 15 residues. This clonotype was counted a few times. Its target is unknown. Sequences were obtained from blood. The genes are TRBV5-6 and TRBJ2-5; 9 bases agree with TRBD1. The TCR sequence derives from a girl between 10 and 17 years old with multiple sclerosis. The CDR3 loop is CASSYYKGTGETQYF. The CDR3 region has the DNA TGTGCCAGCAGCTATTATAAAGGGACAGGGGAGACCCAGTACTTC.